The entry that follows covers one TCR beta chain sequence. The antigen is undetermined. Clones were read by immunoSEQ multiplex PCR, and TCRdb kept only the in-frame ones, dropping some. The table records some 190,000 clones, around 94% of them present only once. This entry comes from a study of T cell responses to AZD1222 COVID-19 vaccine. This CDR3 contains 15 residues. The V gene's germline CDR1 is SNHLY and CDR2 FYNNEI. Trimming took 1 base from V and 7 from J; bases not matched to a gene: 7. Findings and caveats of the study: With two AZD1222 doses given, Spike-specific TCR breadth and depth both rose.

The material was peripheral blood, obtained 28 days after the second dose of the MenACWY control vaccine. This receptor was taken from an adult who received the MenACWY meningococcal vaccine as a control. The rearrangement joins TRBV2 to TRBJ1-1; 9 bases map to TRBD1. The CDR3 is CASSEDHRGRGEAFF. CDR3 sequence (DNA): TGTGCCAGCAGTGAAGACCACAGGGGGCGAGGTGAAGCTTTCTTT.